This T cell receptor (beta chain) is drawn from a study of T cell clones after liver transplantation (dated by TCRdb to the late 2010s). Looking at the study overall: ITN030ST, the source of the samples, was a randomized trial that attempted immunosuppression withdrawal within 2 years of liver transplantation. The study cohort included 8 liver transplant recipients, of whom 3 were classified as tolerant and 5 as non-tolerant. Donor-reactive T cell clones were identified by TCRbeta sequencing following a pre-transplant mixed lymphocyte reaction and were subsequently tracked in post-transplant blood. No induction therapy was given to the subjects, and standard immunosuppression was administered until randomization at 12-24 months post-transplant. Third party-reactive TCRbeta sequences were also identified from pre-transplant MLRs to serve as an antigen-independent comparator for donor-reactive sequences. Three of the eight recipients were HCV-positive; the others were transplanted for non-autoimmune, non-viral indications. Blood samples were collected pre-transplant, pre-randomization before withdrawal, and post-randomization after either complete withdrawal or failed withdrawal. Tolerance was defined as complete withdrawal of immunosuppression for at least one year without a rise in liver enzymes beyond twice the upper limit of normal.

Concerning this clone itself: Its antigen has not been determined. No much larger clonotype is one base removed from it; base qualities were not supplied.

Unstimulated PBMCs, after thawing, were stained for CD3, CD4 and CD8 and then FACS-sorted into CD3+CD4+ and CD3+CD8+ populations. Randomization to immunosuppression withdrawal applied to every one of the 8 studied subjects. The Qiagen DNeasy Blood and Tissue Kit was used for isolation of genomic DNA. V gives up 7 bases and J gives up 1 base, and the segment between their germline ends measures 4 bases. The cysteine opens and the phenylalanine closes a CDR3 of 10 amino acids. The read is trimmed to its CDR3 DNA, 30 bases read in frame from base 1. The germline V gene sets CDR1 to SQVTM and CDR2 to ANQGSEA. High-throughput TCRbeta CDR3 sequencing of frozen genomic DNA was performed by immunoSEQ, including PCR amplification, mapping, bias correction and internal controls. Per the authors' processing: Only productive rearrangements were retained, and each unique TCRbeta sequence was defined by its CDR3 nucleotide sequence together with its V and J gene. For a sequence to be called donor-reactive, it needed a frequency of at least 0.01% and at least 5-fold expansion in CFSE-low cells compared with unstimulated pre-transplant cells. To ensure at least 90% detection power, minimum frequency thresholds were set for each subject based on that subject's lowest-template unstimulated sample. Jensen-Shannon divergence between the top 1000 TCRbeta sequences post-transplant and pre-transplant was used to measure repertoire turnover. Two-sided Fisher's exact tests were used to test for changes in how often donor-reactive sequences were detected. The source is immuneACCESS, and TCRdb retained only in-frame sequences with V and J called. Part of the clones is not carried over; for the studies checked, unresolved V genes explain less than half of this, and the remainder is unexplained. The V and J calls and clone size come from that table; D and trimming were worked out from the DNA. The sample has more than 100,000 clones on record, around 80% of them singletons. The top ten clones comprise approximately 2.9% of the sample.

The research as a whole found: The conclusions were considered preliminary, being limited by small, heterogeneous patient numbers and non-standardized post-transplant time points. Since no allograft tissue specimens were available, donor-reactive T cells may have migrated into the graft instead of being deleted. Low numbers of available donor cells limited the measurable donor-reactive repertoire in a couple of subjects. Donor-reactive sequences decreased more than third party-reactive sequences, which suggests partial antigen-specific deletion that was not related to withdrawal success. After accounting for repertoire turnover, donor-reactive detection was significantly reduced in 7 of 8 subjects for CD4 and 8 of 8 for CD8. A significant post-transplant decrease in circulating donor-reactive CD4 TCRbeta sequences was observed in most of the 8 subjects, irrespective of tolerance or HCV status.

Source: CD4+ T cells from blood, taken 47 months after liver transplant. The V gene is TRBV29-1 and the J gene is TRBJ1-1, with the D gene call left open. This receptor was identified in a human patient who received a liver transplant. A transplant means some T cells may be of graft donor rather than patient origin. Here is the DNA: TGCAGCGCAGGGAACACTGAAGCTTTCTTT. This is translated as CSAGNTEAFF.